One and the same sample provided the 22 T cell receptor beta chains below, sequenced in a study of blood T cell repertoires in COVID-19. The protocol was immunoSEQ multiplex PCR, while the TCRdb copy is restricted to in-frame clones and leaves out a portion. The profile shows 300,000 to 350,000 clones, nearly 90% of them singletons. Sample: PBMCs or T cells enriched from blood (not recorded which). These receptors all come from a woman between 18 and 29 years old with acute COVID-19.

J is TRBJ1-4 and V is TRBV3-1 (or the pseudogene TRBV3-2); TRBD1 matches at 8 bases. V dropped 3 bases and J dropped 0; count of bases not matched to a gene: 18. The CDR3 sequence is 21 residues long. Germline assignment: CDR1 LGHDT and CDR2 YNNKEL (reference sequence). CDR3 nucleotides: TGTGCCAGCAGCCACGAACCTAAGTGGGCAGGGGGCATCCCAACTAATGAAAAACTGTTTTTT. It yields the protein CASSHEPKWAGGIPTNEKLFF.

The chain links TRBV7-9 to TRBJ1-2, with TRBD1 matching 12 bases. Per germline, CDR1 SEHNR and CDR2 FQNEAQ (reference sequence). The length of the CDR3 is 17 residues. The trim removed 0 bases at V and 8 bases at J, leaving 10 bases unmatched. The CDR3 DNA is TGTGCCAGCAGCTTAGCCAACTCGGGACAGGGGGCAGGAGGCTACACCTTC. Translation: CASSLANSGQGAGGYTF. Combining the CDR3 with reference TRBV7-9 and TRBJ1-2 gives the whole variable domain DTGVSQNPRHKITKRGQNVTFRCDPISEHNRLYWYRQTLGQGPEFLTYFQNEAQLEKSRLLSDRFSAERPKGSFSTLEIQRTEQGDSAMYLCASSLANSGQGAGGYTFGSGTRLTVV.

The chain is built from TRBV10-3 and TRBJ2-1; D is unclear. V was pared by 8 bases and J by 2 bases, with 7 bases between. CDR3 length equals 12 residues. The germline gives CDR1 ENHRY, CDR2 SYGVKD. As DNA, the CDR3 is TGTGCCATCCAAGCCCCCTACAATGAGCAGTTCTTC. It encodes CAIQAPYNEQFF.

The chain employs TRBV19 and TRBJ1-1, with 11 positions matching TRBD1. This CDR3 region has 15 residues. In germline, CDR1 is LNHDA, CDR2 SQIVND (reference sequence). The junction had 9 bases not matched to a gene; V was cut back by 5 bases and J by 7 bases. Here the CDR3 DNA reads TGTGCCAGTAGTTCGGGACAGGGGGTCAGGGGTGAAGCTTTCTTT. Amino acids: CASSSGQGVRGEAFF.

This clone was counted once. The genes are TRBV3-1 (or the pseudogene TRBV3-2) and TRBJ2-3, with 9 positions matching TRBD2. The CDR3 totals 17 residues. The junction had 7 bases not matched to a gene; V was cut back by 0 bases and J by 3 bases. CDR1 is LGHDT and CDR2 is YNNKEL in the germline V gene (reference sequence). The CDR3 here is CASSQDPPSGRTDTQYF. The CDR3 DNA reads TGTGCCAGCAGCCAAGACCCCCCCAGCGGGAGGACAGATACGCAGTATTTT.

The chain couples TRBV2 to TRBJ1-4; 10 bases align to TRBD1. The CDR3 length is 14 residues. CDR1 is SNHLY, CDR2 FYNNEI, per germline. The V gene end was trimmed by 7 bases and the J gene end by 4 bases; junction bases not matched to a gene: 3. CDR3 sequence reads: CASIWDRGNEKLFF. The CDR3 nucleotides are TGTGCCAGCATCTGGGACAGGGGTAATGAAAAACTGTTTTTT. Based on the CDR3 plus reference TRBV2 and TRBJ1-4, the full variable domain is EPEVTQTPSHQVTQMGQEVILRCVPISNHLYFYWYRQILGQKVEFLVSFYNNEISEKSEIFDDQFSVERPDGSNFTLKIRSTKLEDSAMYFCASIWDRGNEKLFFGSGTQLSVL.

The V call is TRBV11-3, the J call TRBJ2-3, with D perhaps TRBD2 (5 bases). The CDR3 sequence is 13 residues long. Trimming shortened V by 5 bases and J by 0 bases, and 6 bases separated the two germline ends. CDR1 is SGHNT and CDR2 is YENEEA in the germline V gene. The CDR3 sequence is CASSRGSTDTQYF. Written as DNA, the CDR3 is TGTGCCAGCAGCCGGGGAAGCACAGATACGCAGTATTTT.

The CDR3 reads CAWSVGAGGFQETQYF. The CDR3 nucleotides read TGTGCCTGGAGTGTTGGCGCGGGAGGGTTCCAAGAGACCCAGTACTTC. The chain employs TRBV30 and TRBJ2-5; 9 bases fit TRBD2. With 0 bases clipped from V and 1 base from J, the junction kept 6 bases outside the gene matches. There are 16 residues in the CDR3. Germline values: CDR1 GTSNPN, CDR2 SVGIG (reference sequence).

The chain carries TRBV5-8 and TRBJ2-1, with D perhaps matching TRBD2 (6 bases). The CDR3 spans 14 residues. Germline V gives CDR1 SGHTS, CDR2 YDEGEE. The V and J ends lost 4 bases and 9 bases respectively, with 17 bases between them. The CDR3 region is CASSVRLGGSEQFF. In DNA, the CDR3 is TGTGCCAGCAGCGTAAGACTTGGGGGGAGTGAGCAGTTCTTC.

This clone appeared once. V usage is TRBV10-2 and J usage is TRBJ2-1; 10 bases match TRBD2. The CDR3 sequence is 16 residues long. Germline V gene data show CDR1 as WSHSY and CDR2 as SAAADI. V lost 4 bases and J lost 6; bases outside the gene matches: 9. The CDR3, as DNA: TGCGCCAGCAGTGGATTCCTAGCGGGGGATACCAATGAGCAGTTCTTC. Protein sequence: CASSGFLAGDTNEQFF.

This clone was seen just once. J is TRBJ2-7 and V is TRBV4-2; weak D call: TRBD1 (6 bases). CDR3 length: 16 residues. V gave up 0 bases and J gave up 0 bases, with 12 bases separating them. The germline gives CDR1 LGHNA, CDR2 YNFKEQ. CDR3 sequence (DNA): TGTGCCAGCAGCCAAGATACAACAGGGACCTCCTACGAGCAGTACTTC. Amino acids: CASSQDTTGTSYEQYF.

The chain has TRBV9 and TRBJ2-1; 11 bases are a match to TRBD2. The CDR3 is 16 amino acids. Germline assignment: CDR1 SGDLS and CDR2 YYNGEE. J was trimmed by 5 bases and V by 0 bases; bases with no gene match: 4. The CDR3 DNA reads as TGTGCCAGCAGCGTAGGTCTACTAGCGGGAGACAATGAGCAGTTCTTC. Its protein is CASSVGLLAGDNEQFF.

The chain couples TRBV19 to TRBJ1-3; D is unclear. CDR1 LNHDA and CDR2 SQIVND come from the germline V gene (reference sequence). The CDR3 loop spans 15 amino acids. V was clipped by 4 bases and J by 0 bases, with 10 bases between them. The DNA for the CDR3 is TGTGCCAGTAGTACGGCCGTAGCCTCTGGAAACACCATATATTTT. The encoded protein is CASSTAVASGNTIYF.

This clone was seen only once. The rearrangement uses TRBV7-9 and TRBJ1-3; 7 bases fit TRBD1. The CDR3 loop spans 16 amino acids. Germline loops: CDR1 SEHNR, CDR2 FQNEAQ (reference sequence). Trimming at V came to 1 base and at J to 1 base, leaving 4 bases not matched to a gene. The CDR3 coding sequence is TGTGCCAGCAGCTTAGGACAGGGAGAGTCTGGAAACACCATATATTTT. Protein product: CASSLGQGESGNTIYF.

The chain joins TRBV2 to TRBJ1-5; possible D gene TRBD1, 5 bases. The germline V and J ends were trimmed by 5 bases and 7 bases, with 15 bases remaining between them. The CDR3 loop spans 14 amino acids. Looked up from germline, CDR1 is SNHLY and CDR2 is FYNNEI. The CDR3 DNA is TGTGCCAGCAGTTTAGTAGGGGCAGAGCAGCCCCAGCATTTT. Residues: CASSLVGAEQPQHF.

V usage is TRBV7-6 and J usage is TRBJ2-3, with 9 bases fitting TRBD1. Germline V CDR1 and CDR2: SGHVS, FNYEAQ. The CDR3 is 18 residues long. V shed 6 bases, J shed 0 bases, and the junction held 13 bases outside the gene matches. CDR3 residues: CASRRRRGGQGSTDTQYF. The CDR3 DNA reads TGTGCCAGCAGGCGACGAAGAGGGGGACAGGGAAGCACAGATACGCAGTATTTT.

This chain joins TRBV19 and TRBJ1-1; no clear D gene. The CDR3 runs to 13 residues. V was clipped by 10 bases and J by 2 bases, with 14 bases between them. Germline CDR1 and CDR2: LNHDA and SQIVND (reference sequence). Here the CDR3 reads CATIGLTNTEAFF. The CDR3 coding sequence is TGTGCCACCATCGGACTGACCAACACTGAAGCTTTCTTT.

The chain carries TRBV14 and TRBJ2-2; D uncertain. The germline gives CDR1 SGHDN, CDR2 FVKESK. The CDR3 length is 13 residues. V lost 1 base, J lost 6 bases, and 6 bases lay in between. The chain's CDR3 is CASSQVRPGELFF. CDR3 nucleotides: TGTGCCAGCAGCCAAGTTCGTCCCGGGGAGCTGTTTTTT.

V usage is TRBV7-9 and J usage is TRBJ1-1; D not certain. Germline V lookup: CDR1 SEHNR, CDR2 FQNEAQ (reference sequence). Trimming took 2 bases from V and 1 from J, leaving 14 bases between them. The CDR3 contains 16 residues. The CDR3 DNA reads TGTGCCAGCAGCTTAAGGAGGAGCGGAACGAACACTGAAGCTTTCTTT. Its translation: CASSLRRSGTNTEAFF. The entire variable domain, with the rest obtained from reference TRBV7-9 and TRBJ1-1, is as follows: DTGVSQNPRHKITKRGQNVTFRCDPISEHNRLYWYRQTLGQGPEFLTYFQNEAQLEKSRLLSDRFSAERPKGSFSTLEIQRTEQGDSAMYLCASSLRRSGTNTEAFFGQGTRLTVV.

A single count supports this clone. V and J are TRBV28 and TRBJ1-2, with a weak D call TRBD1 (6 bases). CDR3 length: 14 amino acids. CDR1 MDHEN and CDR2 SYDVKM come from the germline V gene. Trimming took off 3 bases at V and 7 bases at J, with 15 bases between the two ends. CDR3 region: CASSFRQGRGGYTF. The CDR3 region has the DNA TGTGCCAGCAGTTTTAGGCAGGGGAGGGGTGGCTACACCTTC.

The chain links TRBV27 to TRBJ2-4; D not resolved. Between the trimmed V and J ends, which lost 2 bases and 3 bases, there was a span of 5 bases. The CDR3 sequence is 13 residues long. Germline V gives CDR1 MNHEY, CDR2 SMNVEV (reference sequence). The CDR3 DNA reads TGTGCCAGCAGTTTAGGCCTCAAAAACATTCAGTACTTC. Protein: CASSLGLKNIQYF.

The chain is built from TRBV13 and TRBJ1-5; D perhaps matches TRBD1 (5 bases). Germline CDR1 reads PRHDT; CDR2 reads FYEKMQ (reference sequence). V was pared by 3 bases and J by 0 bases, with 12 bases between. The length of the CDR3 is 16 residues. CDR3 loop: CASSLGGAYSNQPQHF. CDR3 nucleotides: TGTGCCAGCAGCTTGGGGGGTGCGTATAGCAATCAGCCCCAGCATTTT.